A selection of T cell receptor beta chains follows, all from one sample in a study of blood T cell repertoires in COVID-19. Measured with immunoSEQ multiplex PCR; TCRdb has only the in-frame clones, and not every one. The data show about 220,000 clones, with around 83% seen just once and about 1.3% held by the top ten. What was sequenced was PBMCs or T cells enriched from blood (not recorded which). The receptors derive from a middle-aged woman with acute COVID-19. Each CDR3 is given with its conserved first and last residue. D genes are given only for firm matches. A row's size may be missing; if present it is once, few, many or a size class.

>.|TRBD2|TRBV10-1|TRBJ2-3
TGCGCCAGCGCGGCGGGAGGTTCGGGAGATACGCAGTATTTT
CASAAGGSGDTQYF
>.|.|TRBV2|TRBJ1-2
TGTGCCAGCAGTGCCCGAGGCAGGGGCTATGGCTACACCTTC
CASSARGRGYGYTF
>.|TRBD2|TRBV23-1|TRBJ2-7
TGCGCCAGCAGTCAATCATCACAGGGGGCCCTCAGGACTAGCGGGATATGGTCCTACGAGCAGTACTTC
CASSQSSQGALRTSGIWSYEQYF
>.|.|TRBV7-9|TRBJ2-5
TGTGCCAGCAGCTCTGTGGAGACCCAGTACTTC
CASSSVETQYF
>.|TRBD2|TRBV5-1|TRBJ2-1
TGCGCCAGCAGCTTGGGCGGGAGTAATGAGCAGTTCTTC
CASSLGGSNEQFF
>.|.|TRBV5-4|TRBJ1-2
TGTGCCAGCAGCCCTGGATCCCTCGGGGGCTACACCTTC
CASSPGSLGGYTF
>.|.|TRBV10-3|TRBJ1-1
TGTGCCATCAGCGGAGATAACACTGAAGCTTTCTTT
CAISGDNTEAFF
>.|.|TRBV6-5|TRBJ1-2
TGTGCCAGCAGTCCCACAGGGTATGGCTACACCTTC
CASSPTGYGYTF
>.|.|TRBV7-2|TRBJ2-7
TGTGCCAGCAGCTTAGGTGGGAGTGGCTACGAGCAGTACTTC
CASSLGGSGYEQYF
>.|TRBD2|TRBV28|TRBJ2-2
TGTGCCGGGATTGGGACTAGCGGGAGGGCGAACACCGGGGAGCTGTTTTTT
CAGIGTSGRANTGELFF
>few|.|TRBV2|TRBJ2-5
TGTGCCAGCAGTGTGGGCACCCAAGAGACCCAGTACTTC
CASSVGTQETQYF
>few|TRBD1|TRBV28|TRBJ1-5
TGTGCCAGCAGCGGGACAGGGACCTATAGCAATCAGCCCCAGCATTTT
CASSGTGTYSNQPQHF
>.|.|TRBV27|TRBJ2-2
TGTGCCAGCAGTTTTATGTCCGCGAACACCGGGGAGCTGTTTTTT
CASSFMSANTGELFF
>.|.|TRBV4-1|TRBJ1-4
TGCGCCAGCAGCCCTAAACGAGTTAATGAAAAACTGTTTTTT
CASSPKRVNEKLFF
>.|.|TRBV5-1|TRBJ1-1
TGCGCCAGCAGCTTGGCGGGTGGTGTCACTGAAGCTTTCTTT
CASSLAGGVTEAFF
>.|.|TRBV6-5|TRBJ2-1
TGTGCCAGCAGTTACGGGTTAGGAGGTGAGCAGTTCTTC
CASSYGLGGEQFF
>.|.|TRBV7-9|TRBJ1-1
TGTGCCAGCAGCCTACTCGAGACAGGGAACACTGAAGCTTTCTTT
CASSLLETGNTEAFF
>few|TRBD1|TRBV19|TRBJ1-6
TGTGCCAGTAGGGCTAACGGGACAGGGGGTAATTCACCCCTCCACTTT
CASRANGTGGNSPLHF
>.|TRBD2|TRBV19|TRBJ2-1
TGTGCCAGTAAACCACCCGGGACTAGCGGGGGGGCGAGCTCCTACAATGAGCAGTTCTTC
CASKPPGTSGGASSYNEQFF